This TCR beta chain was documented in a study of T cell repertoires in cytomegalovirus infection. About the research overall: Signatures in public TCR beta sequences pointed to both CMV infection and matching HLA type.

This clonotype was observed a handful of times. Its target is not known. TCRdb itself ran the reads through MiXCR, one entry per CDR3 protein. Of 200,000 to 300,000 distinct CDR3 sequences listed, about 7% are singletons. Study findings and constraints: CMV carriers with the relevant HLA were identified by cumulative public TCR beta family frequency.

Trimming took 2 bases from V and 4 from J, leaving 7 bases between them. Germline assignment: CDR1 MDHEN and CDR2 SYDVKM. This CDR3 contains 13 residues. The material sequenced was PBMCs. The chain combines TRBV28 with TRBJ2-3; D gene unclear. This receptor was obtained from a human donor in good health (CMV status not recorded). Some clones in this sample may be carry-over from other donors' samples. CDR3 residues: CASSLMDPDTQYF. The CDR3 DNA is TGTGCCAGCAGTTTAATGGACCCAGATACGCAGTATTTT.